This TCR beta chain was retrieved from a study of OX40 agonist ivuxolimab in advanced cancers. About this clone: What it binds is not known.

There are 11 residues in the CDR3. Trimming removed 4 bases at V and 9 bases at J, with 9 bases between. Germline CDR1 and CDR2: SNHLY and FYNNEI. Whole-study results and caveats: Among the lowest levels of clonal expansion were found in partial responders at 0.1-3.0 mg/kg.

Assay: immunoSEQ multiplex PCR; the TCRdb copy retains only in-frame clones and omits some. The repertoire holds 60,000 to 65,000 clones, 85% to 90% seen once, with less than 14% in the top ten. This chain connects TRBV2 to TRBJ1-1; no clear D gene. This material consisted of CD4+ or CD8+ T cells sorted from blood, taken in a trial of the OX40 agonist ivuxolimab. The clonotype originates from an adult with an advanced solid tumor such as melanoma, head and neck, liver or kidney cancer. The CDR3: CASSGTRKAFF. In DNA, the CDR3 is TGTGCCAGCAGTGGTACACGGAAAGCTTTCTTT.